Following are 9 T cell receptor beta chains from one sample sequenced in a study of vaccination and CD4 T cells after COVID-19. The treatment denotes: roughly 11-day PBMC culture with coronavirus spike peptide pools or control peptides (ViraFEST assay). Sequencing of cultured CD4+ T cell DNA used the Oncomine TCR Beta short-read assay. One entry per CDR3 protein, called by TCRdb with MiXCR from the PCR reads. In the table there are approximately 24,000 distinct CDR3 sequences, 64% of which are singletons. These TCRs' antigens remain unknown. The sequenced sample was CD4+ T cells from blood, cultured in vitro. The receptors derive from a human donor who had recovered from COVID-19.

The J gene is TRBJ1-2, the V gene TRBV20-1; D perhaps matches TRBD1 (5 bases). The CDR3 is 16 residues long. Germline-derived CDR1 and CDR2 are DFQATT and SNEGSKA (reference sequence). V was clipped by 3 bases and J by 2 bases, with 19 bases between them. The CDR3 is CSARGLIGDQNYGYTF. CDR3 nucleotides: TGCAGTGCTAGGGGGTTGATTGGGGACCAAAACTATGGCTACACCTTC.

This clonotype was recorded a few times. The rearrangement joins TRBV28 to TRBJ1-2, with a weak D call TRBD1 (6 bases). The V end was cut by 6 bases, the J end by 3 bases, with 17 bases between. In germline, CDR1 is MDHEN, CDR2 SYDVKM. The CDR3 sequence is 15 residues long. The CDR3 DNA is TGTGCCAGCAGCCCCACAGGGTTCGGGTACTATGGCTACACCTTC. Translation: CASSPTGFGYYGYTF.

The V gene is TRBV7-9, the J gene TRBJ2-2; D may match TRBD1 or TRBD2 (5 bases each). The CDR3 runs to 18 residues. Trimming removed 3 bases at V and 2 bases at J, with 19 bases between. Germline assignment: CDR1 SEHNR and CDR2 FQNEAQ (reference sequence). DNA for the CDR3: TGTGCCAGCAGCTTGAGGGTCGGGGCGAAACAAAACACCGGGGAGCTGTTTTTT. Protein: CASSLRVGAKQNTGELFF.

The chain employs TRBV6-2 or TRBV6-3 and TRBJ1-5; TRBD1 is a possible D gene (6 bases). Trimming left V 2 bases short and J 1 base short, with 15 bases between. The germline V gene encodes CDR1 MNHEY and CDR2 SVGEGT. This CDR3 contains 17 residues. CDR3 DNA: TGTGCCAGCAGTTACCCCCCAAGGGGGAACAGCAATCAGCCCCAGCATTTT. Its protein product is CASSYPPRGNSNQPQHF.

The J gene is TRBJ1-5, the V gene TRBV7-8; a possible D gene is TRBD1 (5 bases). The V end was cut by 1 base, the J end by 6 bases, with 16 bases between. The CDR3 runs to 16 residues. In germline, CDR1 is SGHVS, CDR2 FQNEAQ. CDR3 bases: TGTGCCAGCAGCTTAGTCCGGGCAGGGCAAAGTCAGCCCCAGCATTTT. Translated: CASSLVRAGQSQPQHF.

The chain employs TRBV7-2 and TRBJ2-7; weak D call: TRBD2 (6 bases). CDR1 and CDR2 from the germline V gene are SGHTA and FQGNSA. CDR3 length: 14 amino acids. The V gene lost 2 bases and the J gene lost 6 bases, with 14 bases spanning the gap. The CDR3 nucleotides are TGTGCCAGCAGCTTAAACGGGAGAGGCACCGAGCAGTACTTC. It translates to CASSLNGRGTEQYF. The variable domain in full, with the rest retrieved from reference TRBV7-2 and TRBJ2-7, is GAGVSQSPSNKVTEKGKDVELRCDPISGHTALYWYRQSLGQGLEFLIYFQGNSAPDKSGLPSDRFSAERTGGSVSTLTIQRTQQEDSAVYLCASSLNGRGTEQYFGPGTRLTVT.

V usage is TRBV30 and J usage is TRBJ2-6; possibly TRBD1 for D (5 bases). V lost 1 base and J lost 0, with 16 bases in between. The CDR3 length is 18 residues. From germline, CDR1 is GTSNPN and CDR2 SVGIG (reference sequence). The CDR3 loop reads CAWSARYRHHSGANVLTF. CDR3 in DNA: TGTGCCTGGAGTGCCCGATACAGGCACCACTCTGGGGCCAACGTCCTGACTTTC.

V is TRBV30 and J is TRBJ1-5; TRBD1 aligns across 10 bases. V shed 1 base, J shed 4 bases, and the junction held 4 bases outside the gene matches. The V gene's germline CDR1 is GTSNPN and CDR2 SVGIG (reference sequence). There are 15 residues in the CDR3. In DNA form, the CDR3 reads TGTGCCTGGAGTGCACGGACAGGGGGGAATCAGCCCCAGCATTTT. Amino acid sequence: CAWSARTGGNQPQHF.

This chain links TRBV6-1 with TRBJ1-2, with TRBD1 matching over 8 bases. After removal of 8 bases from V and 3 bases from J, the junction contained 5 bases not matched to a gene. Germline CDR1 MNHNS, CDR2 SASEGT. The CDR3 totals 13 residues. The CDR3: CASDLQGDYGYTF. CDR3 nucleotide sequence: TGTGCCAGCGACCTACAGGGGGACTATGGCTACACCTTC.